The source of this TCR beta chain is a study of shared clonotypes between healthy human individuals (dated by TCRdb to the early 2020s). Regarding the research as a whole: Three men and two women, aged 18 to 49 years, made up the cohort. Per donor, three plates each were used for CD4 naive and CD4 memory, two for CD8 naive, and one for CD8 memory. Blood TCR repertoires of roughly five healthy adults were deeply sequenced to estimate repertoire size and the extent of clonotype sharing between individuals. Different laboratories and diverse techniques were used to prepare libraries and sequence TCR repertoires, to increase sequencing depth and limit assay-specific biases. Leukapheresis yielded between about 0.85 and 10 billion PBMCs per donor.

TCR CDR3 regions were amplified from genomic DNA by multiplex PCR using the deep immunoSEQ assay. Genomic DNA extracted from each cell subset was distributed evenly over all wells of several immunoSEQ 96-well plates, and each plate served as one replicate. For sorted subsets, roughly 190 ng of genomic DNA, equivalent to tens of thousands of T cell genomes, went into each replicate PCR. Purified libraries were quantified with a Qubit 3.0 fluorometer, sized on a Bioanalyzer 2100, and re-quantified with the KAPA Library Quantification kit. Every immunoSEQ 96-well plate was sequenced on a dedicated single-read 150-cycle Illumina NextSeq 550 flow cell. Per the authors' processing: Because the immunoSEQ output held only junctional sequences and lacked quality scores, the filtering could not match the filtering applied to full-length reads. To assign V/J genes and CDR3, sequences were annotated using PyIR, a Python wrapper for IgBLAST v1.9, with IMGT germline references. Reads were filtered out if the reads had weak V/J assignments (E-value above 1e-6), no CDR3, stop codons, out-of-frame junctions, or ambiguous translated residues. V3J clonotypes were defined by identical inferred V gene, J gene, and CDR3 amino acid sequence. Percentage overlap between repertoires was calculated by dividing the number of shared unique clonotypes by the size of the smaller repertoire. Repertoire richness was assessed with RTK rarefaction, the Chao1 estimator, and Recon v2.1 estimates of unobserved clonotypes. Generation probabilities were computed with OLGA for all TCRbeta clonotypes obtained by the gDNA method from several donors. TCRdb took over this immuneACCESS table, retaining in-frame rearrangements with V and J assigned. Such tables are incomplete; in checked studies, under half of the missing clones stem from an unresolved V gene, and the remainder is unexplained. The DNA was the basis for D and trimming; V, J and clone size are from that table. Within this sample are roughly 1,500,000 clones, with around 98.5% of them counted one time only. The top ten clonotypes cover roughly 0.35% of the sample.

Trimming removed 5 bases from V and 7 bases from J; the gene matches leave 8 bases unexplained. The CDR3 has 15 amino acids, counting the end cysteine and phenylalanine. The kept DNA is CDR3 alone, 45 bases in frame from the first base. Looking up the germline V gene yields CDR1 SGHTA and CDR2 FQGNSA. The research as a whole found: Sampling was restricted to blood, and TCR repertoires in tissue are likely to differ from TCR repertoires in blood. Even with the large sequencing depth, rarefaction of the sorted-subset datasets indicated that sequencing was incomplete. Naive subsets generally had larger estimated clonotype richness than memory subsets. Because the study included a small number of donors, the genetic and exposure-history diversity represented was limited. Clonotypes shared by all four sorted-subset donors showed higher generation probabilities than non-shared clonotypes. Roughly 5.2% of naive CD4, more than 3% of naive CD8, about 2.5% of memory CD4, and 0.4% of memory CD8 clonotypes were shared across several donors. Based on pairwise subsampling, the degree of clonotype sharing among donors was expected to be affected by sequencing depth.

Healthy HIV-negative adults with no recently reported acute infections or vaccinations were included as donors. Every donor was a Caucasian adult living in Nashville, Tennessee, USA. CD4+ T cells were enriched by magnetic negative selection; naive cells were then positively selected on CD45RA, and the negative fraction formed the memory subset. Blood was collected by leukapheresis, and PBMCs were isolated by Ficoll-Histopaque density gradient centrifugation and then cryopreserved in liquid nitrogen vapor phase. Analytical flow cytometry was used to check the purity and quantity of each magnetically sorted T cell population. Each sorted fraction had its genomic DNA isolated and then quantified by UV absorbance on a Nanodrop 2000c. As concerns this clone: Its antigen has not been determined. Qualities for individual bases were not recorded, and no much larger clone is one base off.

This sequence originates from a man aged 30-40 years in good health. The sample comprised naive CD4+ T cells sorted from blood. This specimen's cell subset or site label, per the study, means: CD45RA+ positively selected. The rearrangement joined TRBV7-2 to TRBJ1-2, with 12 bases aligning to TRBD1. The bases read TGTGCCAGCAGCCTAAGACCGGGACAGGGGGCTGGCTACACCTTC. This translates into CASSLRPGQGAGYTF.